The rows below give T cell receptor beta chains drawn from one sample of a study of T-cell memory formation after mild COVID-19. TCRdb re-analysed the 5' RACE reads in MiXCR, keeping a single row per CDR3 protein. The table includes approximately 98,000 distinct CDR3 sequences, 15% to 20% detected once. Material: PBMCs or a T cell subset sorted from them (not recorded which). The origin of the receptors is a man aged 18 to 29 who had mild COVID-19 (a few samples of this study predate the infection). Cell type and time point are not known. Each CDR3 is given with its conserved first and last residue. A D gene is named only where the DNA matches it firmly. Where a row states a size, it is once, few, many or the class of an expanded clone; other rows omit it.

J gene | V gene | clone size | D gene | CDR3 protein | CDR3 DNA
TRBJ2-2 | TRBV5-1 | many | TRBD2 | CASSLGLAVTGELFF | TGCGCCAGCAGCTTGGGACTAGCGGTCACCGGGGAGCTGTTTTTT
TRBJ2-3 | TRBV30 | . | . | CAWSVEDGDTQYF | TGTGCCTGGAGTGTCGAGGATGGGGATACGCAGTATTTT
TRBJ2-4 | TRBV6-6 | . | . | CASSYGVGGIQYF | TGTGCCAGCAGTTACGGTGTGGGGGGCATTCAGTACTTC
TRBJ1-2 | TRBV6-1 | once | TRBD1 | CASRTGTAPYGYTF | TGTGCCAGCAGAACCGGGACAGCCCCATATGGCTACACCTTC
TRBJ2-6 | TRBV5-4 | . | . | CASSRSGWDSGANVLTF | TGTGCCAGCAGCCGGAGCGGCTGGGACTCTGGGGCCAACGTCCTGACTTTC
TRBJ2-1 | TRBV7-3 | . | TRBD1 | CASSPDRGRYNEQFF | TGTGCCAGCAGTCCCGACAGGGGCAGGTACAATGAGCAGTTCTTC
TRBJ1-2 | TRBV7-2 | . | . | CASSYRDYGYTF | TGTGCCAGCAGCTACCGGGACTATGGCTACACCTTC
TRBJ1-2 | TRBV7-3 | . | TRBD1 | CASSLSTGGNGYTF | TGTGCCAGCAGCTTATCCACAGGGGGCAATGGCTACACCTTC
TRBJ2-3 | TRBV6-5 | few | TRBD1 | CASSPGTGSDTQYF | TGTGCCAGCAGTCCCGGGACAGGGTCAGATACGCAGTATTTT
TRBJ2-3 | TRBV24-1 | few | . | CATAGTSTDTQYF | TGTGCCACCGCAGGCACCAGCACAGATACGCAGTATTTT
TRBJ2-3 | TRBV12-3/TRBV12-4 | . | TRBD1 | CASSSRDRGRAQYF | TGTGCCAGCAGCTCCCGGGACAGGGGGAGAGCGCAGTATTTT
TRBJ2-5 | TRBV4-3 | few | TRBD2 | CASSQRGGLQETQYF | TGCGCCAGCAGCCAACGCGGGGGGCTCCAAGAGACCCAGTACTTC
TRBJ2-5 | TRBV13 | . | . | CASSSTPAVLETQYF | TGTGCCAGCAGCTCGACACCCGCAGTATTGGAGACCCAGTACTTC
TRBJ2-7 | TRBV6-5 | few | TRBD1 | CASSYSIGTTGSYEQYF | TGTGCCAGCAGTTACTCGATTGGGACGACAGGGTCCTACGAGCAGTACTTC
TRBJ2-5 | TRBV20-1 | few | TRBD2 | CSARATGTSGGTQYF | TGCAGTGCTAGAGCTACCGGGACTAGCGGGGGTACCCAGTACTTC
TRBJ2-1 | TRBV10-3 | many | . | CAIRDSTDNEQFF | TGTGCCATCAGGGATTCTACCGACAATGAGCAGTTCTTC
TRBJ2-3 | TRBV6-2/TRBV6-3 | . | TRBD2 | CASIPAGTTDTQYF | TGTGCCAGCATTCCAGCGGGGACTACAGATACGCAGTATTTT
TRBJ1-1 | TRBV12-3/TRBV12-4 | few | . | CASSLAEGTEAFF | TGTGCCAGCAGTTTAGCAGAGGGGACTGAAGCTTTCTTT
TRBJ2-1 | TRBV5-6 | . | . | CASSLLLTVFDEQFF | TGTGCCAGCAGCCTCCTCCTGACAGTGTTCGATGAGCAGTTCTTC
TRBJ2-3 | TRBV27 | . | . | CASSIRLSEADTQYF | TGTGCCAGCAGTATACGACTAAGCGAGGCAGATACGCAGTATTTT
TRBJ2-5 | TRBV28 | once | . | CASSFGGSQETQYF | TGTGCCAGCAGTTTCGGGGGATCCCAAGAGACCCAGTACTTC
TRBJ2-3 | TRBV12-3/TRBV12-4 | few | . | CASSLRWGALTDTQYF | TGTGCCAGCAGTTTAAGGTGGGGGGCCCTCACAGATACGCAGTATTTT
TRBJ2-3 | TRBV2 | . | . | CASSEPGEVVTDTQYF | TGTGCCAGCAGTGAACCAGGGGAGGTGGTCACAGATACGCAGTATTTT
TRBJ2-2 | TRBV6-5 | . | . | CASWRVGRGELFF | TGTGCCAGCTGGAGGGTGGGACGCGGGGAGCTGTTTTTT
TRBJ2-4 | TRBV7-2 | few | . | CASSLSTGNKNIQYF | TGTGCCAGCAGCTTAAGTACCGGAAACAAAAACATTCAGTACTTC
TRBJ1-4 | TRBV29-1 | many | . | CSVAWGEKLFF | TGCAGCGTCGCCTGGGGGGAAAAACTGTTTTTT
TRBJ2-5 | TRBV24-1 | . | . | CATSDSTGPQETQYF | TGTGCCACCAGTGATTCGACAGGACCACAAGAGACCCAGTACTTC
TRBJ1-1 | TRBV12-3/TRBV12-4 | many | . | CASSLSRAWLTGLNTEAFF | TGTGCCAGCAGTTTAAGTCGAGCGTGGCTCACAGGCTTGAACACTGAAGCTTTCTTT
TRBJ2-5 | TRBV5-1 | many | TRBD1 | CASSVQSSGGETQYF | TGCGCCAGCAGCGTACAGTCCTCAGGGGGAGAGACCCAGTACTTC
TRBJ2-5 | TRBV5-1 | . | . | CASSSGQHQETQYF | TGCGCCAGCAGCTCTGGACAGCACCAAGAGACCCAGTACTTC
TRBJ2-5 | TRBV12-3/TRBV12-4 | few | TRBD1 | CASTMTGAETQYF | TGTGCCAGCACCATGACAGGGGCAGAGACCCAGTACTTC
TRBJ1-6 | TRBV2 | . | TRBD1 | CASLRQGLGSPLHF | TGTGCCAGCTTACGACAGGGGTTAGGTTCACCCCTCCACTTT
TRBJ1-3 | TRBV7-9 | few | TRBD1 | CASSLPFEGQEDTIYF | TGTGCCAGCAGCTTACCATTTGAGGGACAGGAAGACACCATATATTTT
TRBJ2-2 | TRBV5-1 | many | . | CASGPRNTGELFF | TGCGCCAGCGGGCCAAGGAACACCGGGGAGCTGTTTTTT
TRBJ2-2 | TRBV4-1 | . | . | CASSEGYGELFF | TGCGCCAGCAGCGAAGGATACGGGGAGCTGTTTTTT
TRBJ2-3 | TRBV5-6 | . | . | CASSESTDTQYF | TGTGCCAGCAGCGAAAGCACAGATACGCAGTATTTT
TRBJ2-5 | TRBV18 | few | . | CASSPAGLWTQYF | TGTGCCAGCTCACCGGCAGGTCTCTGGACCCAGTACTTC
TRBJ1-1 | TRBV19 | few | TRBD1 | CASSTGQGARTEAFF | TGTGCCAGTAGTACGGGACAGGGGGCGCGCACTGAAGCTTTCTTT
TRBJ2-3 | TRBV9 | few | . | CASSVDGRPDTQYF | TGTGCCAGCAGCGTAGATGGAAGGCCAGATACGCAGTATTTT
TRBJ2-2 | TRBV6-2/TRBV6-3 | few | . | CASNSRGRGSKNTGELFF | TGTGCCAGCAATTCCAGGGGCAGGGGCTCAAAGAACACCGGGGAGCTGTTTTTT
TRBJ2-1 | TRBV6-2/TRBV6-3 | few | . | CASRRQEDYNEQFF | TGTGCCAGCAGACGCCAAGAAGACTACAATGAGCAGTTCTTC
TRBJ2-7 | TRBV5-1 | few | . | CASSLDWGEQYF | TGCGCCAGCAGCCTGGATTGGGGGGAGCAGTACTTC
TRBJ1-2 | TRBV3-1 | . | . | CASSQEGGGHYGYTF | TGTGCCAGCAGCCAAGAGGGCGGAGGGCACTATGGCTACACCTTC
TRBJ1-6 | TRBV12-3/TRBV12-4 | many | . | CASSFIHSPLHF | TGTGCCAGCAGTTTTATCCATTCACCCCTCCACTTT
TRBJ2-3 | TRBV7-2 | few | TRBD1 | CASSLGPPQGGSDTQYF | TGTGCCAGCAGCTTAGGCCCCCCACAGGGGGGATCAGATACGCAGTATTTT
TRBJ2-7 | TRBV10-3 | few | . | CAISAPGQRGYEQYF | TGTGCCATCAGTGCTCCGGGCCAAAGGGGCTACGAGCAGTACTTC
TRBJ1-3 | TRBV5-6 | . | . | CASSTTLGLSGNTIYF | TGTGCCAGCAGTACGACGTTGGGTCTCTCTGGAAACACCATATATTTT
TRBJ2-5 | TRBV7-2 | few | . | CASSTQAKETQYF | TGTGCCAGCAGCACACAGGCGAAAGAGACCCAGTACTTC
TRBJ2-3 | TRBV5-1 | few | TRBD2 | CASSQPRAGGQDTQYF | TGCGCCAGCAGCCAACCCCGAGCGGGGGGGCAGGATACGCAGTATTTT
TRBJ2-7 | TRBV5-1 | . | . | CASSLASYSGGEQYF | TGCGCCAGCAGCTTGGCGTCGTATTCGGGCGGGGAGCAGTACTTC
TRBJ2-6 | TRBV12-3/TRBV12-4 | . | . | CASSRLPNVLTF | TGTGCCAGCAGCCGTCTCCCCAACGTCCTGACTTTC
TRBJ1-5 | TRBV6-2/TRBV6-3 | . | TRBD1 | CASSFHGTGGLNQPQHF | TGTGCCAGCAGTTTCCACGGGACAGGGGGCTTAAATCAGCCCCAGCATTTT
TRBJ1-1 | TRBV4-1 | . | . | CASSLQGTNTEAFF | TGCGCCAGCAGCCTACAGGGCACGAACACTGAAGCTTTCTTT
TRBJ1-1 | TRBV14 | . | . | CASSIITNTEAFF | TGTGCCAGCAGTATTATAACGAACACTGAAGCTTTCTTT
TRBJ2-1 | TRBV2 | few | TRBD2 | CASETQGLAGGNEQFF | TGTGCCAGCGAAACCCAGGGACTAGCGGGGGGTAATGAGCAGTTCTTC